This TCR beta chain was recorded in a study of blood T cells in healthy people across ages (dated by TCRdb to the mid-2010s). Turning to the overall study: In model experiments, template switching captured roughly one uniquely barcoded TCR beta cDNA molecule for every two T cells. To track age-related changes in TCR beta repertoire diversity, the study relied on deep sequencing normalized with unique cDNA molecular identifiers. Four age groups were formed from the donors: young (average roughly 15 years), middle-aged (less than 40), aged (approximately 60) and long-lived (less than 85). The study analyzed two additional independent replicas of 1 million unique cDNA reads from the same blood draw for two donors, one aged 18 to 30 and one aged 80 or older. Broader findings and caveats from the paper: As age increased, observed TCR beta diversity per million T cells dropped in a roughly linear way, and a significant reduction was already evident by age 40. Conclusive comparison of naive and antigen-experienced compartments was prevented by the profiling of bulk unsorted PBMCs. Donor CMV infection status was unknown, potentially confounding age-related changes in expanded clonotypes. Compared with the aged group, the long-lived group had more naive CD4+ T cells, fewer expanded clones and increased TCR diversity, suggesting age selection. Estimates of total diversity based on one million sequenced T cells were considered lower bounds and underestimates. Observed TCR beta diversity correlated strongly with the percentage of naive T cells measured by flow cytometry.

For CDR1 and CDR2, the germline V gene lists MGHRA and YSYEKL. Trimming removed 0 bases from V and 4 bases from J, leaving 14 bases between the germline ends. Including the terminal cysteine and phenylalanine, the CDR3 comprises 16 residues. Only CDR3 DNA remains: 48 bases, in frame from the first base. This clonotype was detected a few times. There is no known antigen for this receptor. Base qualities were left out, and no much larger clone turns up one base away. The protocol used for the library was 5' RACE. TCRdb names Illumina HiSeq 2500 as the instrument used. A second PCR of roughly 7 to 11 cycles was performed with a sample-barcoded 5' primer and a J-beta primer mix. Each TCR beta cDNA molecule received a unique molecular identifier from a template-switch 5' adaptor carrying 12 random nucleotides. At least 2.5 million CDR3-containing paired-end reads were obtained from each sample. The Mint cDNA synthesis kit, primed by a TRBC-specific oligonucleotide, was used to synthesize first-strand cDNA from all RNA. Following uracil-DNA glycosylase treatment, all cDNA underwent a first 18-cycle PCR with the universal primers M1SS and BC2_uni_R. In the paper's pipeline: Each sample was normalized by randomly selecting 1 million high-quality reads, each carrying a distinct molecular identifier. Reads sharing molecular identifiers were discarded rather than binned into consensus sequences. CDR3 identification, clonotype clustering and error correction used MiTCR with a Q25 quality threshold and the strictest error-elimination algorithm. A nonparametric unseen species model using Euler transformation provided a lower-bound estimate of total TCR beta diversity. The public reads were run again by TCRdb, first through fastp at Q25 and then through MiXCR, and only productive beta chains were kept. Here each entry gathers all rows of one CDR3 protein and keeps the most common genes and DNA. None of the V and J calls come from the authors' own analysis; TCRdb made them. This sample comprises hundreds of thousands of distinct CDR3 sequences, about 25% of them detected only once. The ten largest clones add up to 8.7% of the sample.

Donors were a few dozen systemically healthy Caucasian individuals from Russia aged roughly 6 to 95 years. Around 10 milliliters of peripheral blood were drawn from each donor into EDTA-treated Vacutainer tubes. Ficoll-Paque density-gradient centrifugation was used to isolate PBMCs, with at least 6.5 million per sample. Total RNA, at least 6 micrograms per sample, was extracted from PBMCs with Trizol reagent. Naive CD45RAhigh/CD27high T cell percentages were measured by flow cytometry on a PBMC aliquot from every donor. The data also belong to a second study, concerning T cells of mothers and their children. As the second paper documents: Donors were nine systemically healthy Caucasian individuals: three mothers and their six children. cDNA synthesis used all of the extracted RNA, with 1.5 ug of RNA in each 15 ul reaction. In the second PCR, the M1S primer introduced both the sample barcodes and 2-4 random nucleotides. Each mother yielded over 10 million TCR beta CDR3 reads and each child a few million reads. TCR recombination output is similarly shaped by thymic selection in related and unrelated pairs, with a minor effect exerted by inherited differences. Normalized repertoire overlap in related mother-child pairs was always slightly higher than in unrelated mother-child pairs, but the difference was never significant. Persistent microchimeric T cell clones were not detected, at a sensitivity of about 100 clones per million clonotypes. Deep NGS was used in the study to compare the TCR beta repertoires of mothers and children and to look for features that separate related mother-child pairs from unrelated individuals. On average, the children were about 12 +/- 4 years old, while the mothers were about 37 +/- 4 years old. After adapter ligation was performed with NEBNext reagents, the libraries were sequenced on an Illumina HiSeq 2000 with 100+100 nt paired-end reads. To avoid cross-contamination, the mother libraries and the child libraries were prepared a month apart and sequenced in separate runs. For each donor, between roughly 450,000 and 2,100,000 distinct TCR beta clonotypes were identified. Naive TCR beta clonotypes were estimated from low-frequency clonotypes matched to each donor's FACS-determined naive share, without sorting.

Recombination linked TRBV4-1 to TRBJ2-3; tentative D gene TRBD2, with 5 bases matching. The sequenced material came from blood. The sequence came from a boy younger than 18 in good health. The sequence in DNA is TGCGCCAGCAGCCAAGATGGGGTGACTATCGCAGATACGCAGTATTTT. The resulting protein is CASSQDGVTIADTQYF.